This entry lists 32 T cell receptor beta chains sequenced from one sample in a study of blood T cell repertoires in COVID-19. Assay: immunoSEQ multiplex PCR; the TCRdb copy retains only in-frame clones and omits some. Among about 130,000 clones listed, around 90% were seen once. Sample: peripheral blood. These receptors originate from a man aged 45-60 years with COVID-19, enrolled during active disease.

The V call is TRBV27, the J call TRBJ2-1; 10 bases line up with TRBD2. The germline gives CDR1 MNHEY, CDR2 SMNVEV (reference sequence). The V gene end was trimmed by 5 bases and the J gene end by 9 bases; junction bases not matched to a gene: 10. This CDR3 is built from 15 residues. The CDR3 DNA follows: TGTGCCAGCAGTCAAACACCGGGACTAGCGACTGAGCAGTTCTTC. It codes for CASSQTPGLATEQFF.

This clone has a single count. V and J are TRBV13 and TRBJ2-7, with D possibly TRBD1 on 5 matching bases. CDR3 length: 14 amino acids. The V end lost 6 bases, the J end lost 4 bases, and 16 bases lay between the germline ends. Germline V CDR1 and CDR2: PRHDT, FYEKMQ (reference sequence). As DNA, the CDR3 is TGTGCCAGCAGACAGGCCGGCAGGGCTTACGAGCAGTACTTC. It yields the protein CASRQAGRAYEQYF. The full variable domain, with the rest looked up from reference TRBV13 and TRBJ2-7, is AAGVIQSPRHLIKEKRETATLKCYPIPRHDTVYWYQQGPGQDPQFLISFYEKMQSDKGSIPDRFSAQQFSDYHSELNMSSLELGDSALYFCASRQAGRAYEQYFGPGTRLTVT.

The chain recombines TRBV12-3 or TRBV12-4 with TRBJ2-3; D is perhaps TRBD1 (8 bases). With 6 bases removed from V and 8 bases from J, the gap between germline ends came to 15 bases. CDR3 size: 13 residues. The CDR3 loop reads CASSGTGGVTQYF. The CDR3 coding sequence is TGTGCCAGCAGCGGAACAGGGGGGGTTACGCAGTATTTT.

V is TRBV15 and J is TRBJ2-3, with TRBD2 matching over 9 bases. CDR3 length: 14 residues. Unmatched junction bases numbered 3, after V lost 5 bases and J lost 3 bases. CDR1 LNHNV and CDR2 YYDKDF come from the germline V gene (reference sequence). The chain's CDR3 is CATSATSGTDTQYF. In nucleotides, the CDR3 is TGTGCCACCAGCGCCACTAGCGGGACAGATACGCAGTATTTT.

This clone was found once. The V and J genes are TRBV19 and TRBJ1-1; D is unresolved. The CDR3 is 17 amino acids. The germline gives CDR1 LNHDA, CDR2 SQIVND (reference sequence). The ends were cut back, 5 bases at V and 1 base at J, with 20 bases in the middle. Here the CDR3 DNA reads TGTGCCAGTAGTCCGAGTCGGGAGGTACCAAAGAACACTGAAGCTTTCTTT. This sequence encodes CASSPSREVPKNTEAFF.

The V and J genes are TRBV7-8 and TRBJ1-1; a possible D gene is TRBD1 (5 bases). Per the germline V gene, CDR1 is SGHVS and CDR2 is FQNEAQ. Trimming left V 1 base short and J 1 base short, with 10 bases between. CDR3 length: 15 residues. DNA for the CDR3: TGTGCCAGCAGCTTAGTCCGACAGACGAACACTGAAGCTTTCTTT. It encodes CASSLVRQTNTEAFF.

The chain employs TRBV2 and TRBJ1-5; 7 nucleotides align to TRBD1. CDR1 and CDR2 from the germline V gene are SNHLY and FYNNEI. J gave up 3 bases and V 8 bases, and 4 bases lay outside the gene matches. There are 13 residues in the CDR3. The CDR3 DNA reads as TGTGCCAGCCACAGGGGCTACAATCAGCCCCAGCATTTT. It encodes CASHRGYNQPQHF.

The V gene is TRBV19, the J gene TRBJ2-5; D is ambiguous. V lost 4 bases to trimming and J lost 1 base, with 7 bases between them. The CDR3 has 13 residues. Per germline, CDR1 LNHDA and CDR2 SQIVND (reference sequence). CDR3 sequence reads: CASSRGPQETQYF. The CDR3 DNA is TGTGCCAGTAGTAGAGGCCCCCAAGAGACCCAGTACTTC.

V gene TRBV24-1 combines with J gene TRBJ2-1, with 9 bases fitting TRBD2. Germline assignment: CDR1 KGHDR and CDR2 SFDVKD. Unmatched junction bases numbered 8, after V lost 4 bases and J lost 8 bases. The CDR3 spans 15 residues. The CDR3 spells CATSDQREVPYEQFF. The CDR3 DNA reads as TGTGCCACCAGTGACCAGCGGGAGGTGCCGTATGAGCAGTTCTTC.

The CDR3 DNA reads as TGTGCCAGCAGCTTAAAAGATATTCGGCAGCCCCAGCATTTT. It translates to CASSLKDIRQPQHF. The rearrangement joins TRBV7-8 to TRBJ1-5; no clear D. The germline V and J ends were trimmed by 2 bases and 7 bases, with 12 bases remaining between them. The CDR3 spans 14 residues. In germline, CDR1 is SGHVS, CDR2 FQNEAQ.

The rearrangement joins TRBV30 to TRBJ1-3; the match to TRBD1 covers 9 bases. This CDR3 is 17 amino acids long. Germline lookup yields CDR1 GTSNPN and CDR2 SVGIG (reference sequence). With V trimmed by 0 bases and J by 4 bases, 10 bases remained unmatched. The CDR3 here is CAWSVRGTGTSGNTIYF. The CDR3 bases are TGTGCCTGGAGTGTACGTGGGACAGGGACTTCGGGAAACACCATATATTTT.

This sequence joins TRBV10-1 and TRBJ2-5; the match to TRBD2 covers 9 bases. The J segment lost 3 bases and the V segment lost 10 bases, leaving 15 bases of the junction unmatched. The CDR3 spans 16 residues. Germline-derived CDR1 and CDR2 are WNHNN and SYGVQD (reference sequence). CDR3 amino acids: CANPPLREGREETQYF. In DNA form, the CDR3 reads TGCGCCAACCCCCCTCTGCGGGAGGGCCGGGAAGAGACCCAGTACTTC.

The V call is TRBV7-8, the J call TRBJ2-3; 7 bases are shared with TRBD2. The CDR3 has 15 residues. Germline V CDR1 and CDR2: SGHVS, FQNEAQ. V shed 5 bases, J shed 2 bases, and the junction held 7 bases outside the gene matches. The DNA of the CDR3 is TGTGCCAGCAGCCCCGGGACTATCCACACAGATACGCAGTATTTT. The encoded protein is CASSPGTIHTDTQYF. The complete variable domain, with remaining parts taken from reference TRBV7-8 and TRBJ2-3, reads GAGVSQSPRYKVAKRGQDVALRCDPISGHVSLFWYQQALGQGPEFLTYFQNEAQLDKSGLPSDRFFAERPEGSVSTLKIQRTQQEDSAVYLCASSPGTIHTDTQYFGPGTRLTVL.

The chain uses TRBV9 and TRBJ2-2; D call uncertain. CDR3 length equals 15 residues. The V end was cut by 0 bases, the J end by 1 base, with 7 bases between. CDR1 and CDR2 from the germline V gene are SGDLS and YYNGEE. The CDR3 loop reads CASSVAVWNTGELFF. Here the CDR3 DNA reads TGTGCCAGCAGCGTAGCTGTCTGGAACACCGGGGAGCTGTTTTTT.

The sample holds one count of this clone. This chain connects TRBV19 to TRBJ2-2, with TRBD1 matching over 9 bases. Germline assignment: CDR1 LNHDA and CDR2 SQIVND (reference sequence). V was pared by 4 bases and J by 2 bases, with 2 bases of the junction left unmatched. The CDR3 spans 15 residues. CDR3 protein: CASSTTGGNTGELFF. The CDR3 DNA reads TGTGCCAGTAGTACTACAGGGGGCAACACCGGGGAGCTGTTTTTT.

V is TRBV20-1 and J is TRBJ2-7; weak D call: TRBD2 (5 bases). This CDR3 is 15 amino acids long. V lost 3 bases and J 0 bases, leaving 15 bases between the germline ends. Germline V gene sequence: CDR1 DFQATT, CDR2 SNEGSKA (reference sequence). The CDR3 is CSASVLAGSSYEQYF. The CDR3 nucleotides read TGCAGTGCTAGTGTACTTGCTGGGAGCTCCTACGAGCAGTACTTC.

This clone was seen once. The V and J genes are TRBV29-1 and TRBJ1-1; 7 bases line up with TRBD1. V trimming: 6 bases; J trimming: 0 bases; junction bases outside the gene matches: 4. The CDR3 sequence is 13 residues long. Per the germline V gene, CDR1 is SQVTM and CDR2 is ANQGSEA. The CDR3 loop is CSVQGGLNTEAFF. In DNA form, the CDR3 reads TGCAGCGTGCAGGGGGGTCTGAACACTGAAGCTTTCTTT.

The chain combines TRBV18 with TRBJ1-4; D gene unclear. This CDR3 has 15 residues. CDR1 and CDR2 (germline): KGHSH, LQKENI. The V gene lost 1 base and the J gene lost 7 bases, with 13 bases spanning the gap. CDR3 sequence: CASSPRDGSGEKLFF. The DNA for the CDR3 is TGTGCCAGCTCACCACGCGATGGGAGCGGTGAAAAACTGTTTTTT.

V gene TRBV9 combines with J gene TRBJ1-2; the D is unclear. CDR1 and CDR2 (germline): SGDLS, YYNGEE. Between the trimmed V and J ends, which lost 2 bases and 4 bases, there was a span of 9 bases. This CDR3 is built from 13 residues. The CDR3 reads CASSVRNGYGYTF. The CDR3 DNA is TGTGCCAGCAGCGTCCGAAACGGCTATGGCTACACCTTC. The full variable domain, its missing parts supplied by reference TRBV9 and TRBJ1-2, is DSGVTQTPKHLITATGQRVTLRCSPRSGDLSVYWYQQSLDQGLQFLIQYYNGEERAKGNILERFSAQQFPDLHSELNLSSLELGDSALYFCASSVRNGYGYTFGSGTRLTVV.

The chain combines TRBV6-5 with TRBJ2-7, with 11 bases fitting TRBD2. V lost 2 bases and J lost 0; bases outside the gene matches: 0. Germline CDR1 and CDR2: MNHEY and SVGAGI. CDR3 length equals 15 residues. The CDR3 bases are TGTGCCAGCAGTTACACTAGCGGGAGCTCCTACGAGCAGTACTTC. This encodes CASSYTSGSSYEQYF.

V usage is TRBV19 and J usage is TRBJ1-6; a possible D gene is TRBD1 (5 bases). Germline V gene lookup returns CDR1 LNHDA and CDR2 SQIVND (reference sequence). This CDR3 contains 15 residues. The V end lost 6 bases, the J end lost 8 bases, and 17 bases lay between the germline ends. The CDR3 loop is CASRTSRVRDSPLHF. The CDR3 DNA follows: TGTGCCAGTAGGACAAGCAGGGTTCGGGATTCACCCCTCCACTTT.

The J gene is TRBJ2-1, the V gene TRBV3-1 (or the pseudogene TRBV3-2); tentatively, D is TRBD2 (5 bases). The CDR3 extends over 12 amino acids. V was trimmed by 1 base and J by 8 bases, leaving 6 bases between them. Germline assignment: CDR1 LGHDT and CDR2 YNNKEL (reference sequence). CDR3 sequence reads: CASSQVGDEQFF. The CDR3 nucleotides are TGTGCCAGCAGCCAAGTCGGGGATGAGCAGTTCTTC.

The chain is built from TRBV10-2 and TRBJ2-7; TRBD1 might be the D (5 bases). From germline, CDR1 is WSHSY and CDR2 SAAADI. The length of the CDR3 is 12 residues. V lost 2 bases and J 4 bases, leaving 6 bases between the germline ends. As DNA, the CDR3 is TGCGCCAGCAGTGAGAGGGGTTACGAGCAGTACGTC. Protein product: CASSERGYEQYV.

The chain combines TRBV9 with TRBJ2-2; D gene uncertain. This CDR3 region has 13 residues. The V end lost 0 bases, the J end lost 4 bases, and 4 bases lay between the germline ends. Germline V CDR1 and CDR2: SGDLS, YYNGEE. CDR3 sequence: CASSVVGTGELFF. The CDR3 nucleotides read TGTGCCAGCAGCGTAGTCGGCACCGGGGAGCTGTTTTTT.

V gene TRBV6-6 combines with J gene TRBJ2-7; D uncertain. The V end lost 6 bases, the J end lost 4 bases, and 13 bases lay between the germline ends. Germline V gives CDR1 MNHNY, CDR2 SVGAGI (reference sequence). The CDR3 has 13 residues. The CDR3 sequence is CASSPLREYEQYF. The DNA for the CDR3 is TGTGCCAGCAGCCCCTTGAGAGAGTACGAGCAGTACTTC.

A word on this clone: Other DNA sequences of this sample code for an identical CDR3. The chain is built from TRBV6-5 and TRBJ1-1; D remains ambiguous. The ends were cut back, 0 bases at V and 1 base at J, with 9 bases in the middle. This CDR3 has 15 amino acids. Germline-derived CDR1 and CDR2 are MNHEY and SVGAGI. The CDR3 nucleotides are TGTGCCAGCAGTTACTCTATGACAACGAACACTGAAGCTTTCTTT. It yields the protein CASSYSMTTNTEAFF.

As DNA, the CDR3 is TGCGCCAGCAGCTTTTCCCAGGGGATCGAGCAGTACTTC. It is translated as CASSFSQGIEQYF. This chain joins TRBV5-1 and TRBJ2-7; a weak D match, TRBD1 (6 bases). CDR3 length: 13 residues. Trimming left V 2 bases short and J 6 bases short, with 12 bases between. The germline V gene has CDR1 SGHRS and CDR2 YFSETQ.

The chain carries TRBV7-3 and TRBJ2-7, with D hard to call. This CDR3 contains 13 residues. Germline loops: CDR1 SGHTA, CDR2 FQGTGA. Trimming took 2 bases from V and 0 from J, leaving 5 bases between them. CDR3 sequence reads: CASSLGPSYEQYF. DNA of the CDR3: TGTGCCAGCAGCTTAGGGCCCTCCTACGAGCAGTACTTC. Filled out from reference TRBV7-3 and TRBJ2-7, the complete variable domain reads GAGVSQTPSNKVTEKGKYVELRCDPISGHTALYWYRQSLGQGPEFLIYFQGTGAADDSGLPNDRFFAVRPEGSVSTLKIQRTERGDSAVYLCASSLGPSYEQYFGPGTRLTVT.

This chain's CDR3 is CASSEESYGELFF. The CDR3 bases are TGTGCCAGCAGTGAAGAGTCCTACGGGGAGCTGTTTTTT. The J gene is TRBJ2-2, the V gene TRBV2; D is undetermined. Germline loops: CDR1 SNHLY, CDR2 FYNNEI. Trimming pared 1 base from V and 7 bases from J, leaving 7 bases between. CDR3 length: 13 residues.

The rearrangement uses TRBV5-1 and TRBJ2-1; D is possibly TRBD2 (5 bases). The V end lost 3 bases, the J end lost 7 bases, and 17 bases lay between the germline ends. Germline V gene lookup returns CDR1 SGHRS and CDR2 YFSETQ. The CDR3 length is 15 residues. The DNA for the CDR3 is TGCGCCAGCAGCTCGATCGGACTTCCCCGGAATGAGCAGTTCTTC. Protein sequence: CASSSIGLPRNEQFF. Variable domain in full (rest from reference TRBV5-1 and TRBJ2-1): KAGVTQTPRYLIKTRGQQVTLSCSPISGHRSVSWYQQTPGQGLQFLFEYFSETQRNKGNFPGRFSGRQFSNSRSEMNVSTLELGDSALYLCASSSIGLPRNEQFFGPGTRLTVL.

Only one count was recorded for this clone. The chain has TRBV4-1 and TRBJ1-4; no clear D gene. The germline gives CDR1 MGHRA, CDR2 YSYEKL. This CDR3 has 15 residues. The V end was cut by 4 bases, the J end by 3 bases, with 12 bases between. CDR3 loop: CASSPNRASNEKLFF. For the CDR3, the DNA is TGCGCCAGCAGCCCCAACAGAGCCTCTAATGAAAAACTGTTTTTT.

The DNA of the CDR3 is TGTGCCAGCAGTCGGGACAGGGGAGAGACCCAGTACTTC. Its protein product is CASSRDRGETQYF. V usage is TRBV2 and J usage is TRBJ2-5; 10 bases are shared with TRBD1. The CDR3 loop spans 13 amino acids. J lost 4 bases, V lost 5 bases, and 1 base had no gene match. Germline V gives CDR1 SNHLY, CDR2 FYNNEI. Using reference TRBV2 and TRBJ2-5 for the parts outside the CDR3, the full variable domain is EPEVTQTPSHQVTQMGQEVILRCVPISNHLYFYWYRQILGQKVEFLVSFYNNEISEKSEIFDDQFSVERPDGSNFTLKIRSTKLEDSAMYFCASSRDRGETQYFGPGTRLLVL.